Shown below are 10 T cell receptor beta chains from a single sample sequenced in a study of cytomegalovirus exposure and HLA in healthy donors. A multiplex PCR was run with 60 Vbeta primers and 13 Jbeta primers. Data came from immunoSEQ multiplex PCR; TCRdb stores just in-frame clones and leaves some out. The table includes 110,000 or so clones, 65% to 80% detected once. The sample was PBMCs. The receptors stem from a young man in good health and CMV-seropositive.

This chain joins TRBV28 and TRBJ2-7; TRBD2 aligns across 9 bases. The CDR3 runs to 16 residues. With 6 bases clipped from V and 0 bases from J, the junction kept 9 bases outside the gene matches. Germline CDR1 is MDHEN and CDR2 is SYDVKM. The CDR3 DNA follows: TGTGCCAGCAGCCCAAGTCTAGCGGGGACCTCCTACGAGCAGTACTTC. Translation gives CASSPSLAGTSYEQYF.

As DNA, the CDR3 is TGTGCCAGCAGCTCCAGGGGCGCGGGCCGAAGCACAGATACGCAGTATTTT. Amino acid sequence: CASSSRGAGRSTDTQYF. The genes are TRBV13 and TRBJ2-3, with D tentatively TRBD1 (6 bases). CDR1 PRHDT and CDR2 FYEKMQ come from the germline V gene (reference sequence). Trimming pared 4 bases from V and 0 bases from J, leaving 17 bases between. This CDR3 has 17 amino acids.

This chain links TRBV20-1 with TRBJ2-5; tentatively, D is TRBD1 (6 bases). The CDR3 is 11 amino acids. Germline CDR1 reads DFQATT; CDR2 reads SNEGSKA (reference sequence). Trimming left V 7 bases short and J 3 bases short, with 9 bases between. DNA of the CDR3: TGCAGTGGAGAGGGGGAAGAGACCCAGTACTTC. It is translated as CSGEGEETQYF.

This chain uses TRBV5-6 with TRBJ1-2, with unresolved D. CDR3 length: 16 amino acids. Germline V gives CDR1 SGHDT, CDR2 YYEEEE. The ends were cut back, 2 bases at V and 2 bases at J, with 16 bases in the middle. CDR3 DNA sequence: TGTGCCAGCAGCTTAACCCCCTATAGCATGAACTATGGCTACACCTTC. This sequence encodes CASSLTPYSMNYGYTF.

The chain links TRBV30 to TRBJ2-1, with 11 bases that match TRBD2. V lost 2 bases and J lost 6; bases outside the gene matches: 18. Germline V gene data show CDR1 as GTSNPN and CDR2 as SVGIG (reference sequence). This CDR3 has 19 amino acids. The CDR3 here is CAWSPRWGSGRALRNEQFF. CDR3 DNA sequence: TGTGCCTGGAGTCCCAGGTGGGGTAGCGGGAGGGCCTTGCGCAATGAGCAGTTCTTC.

The chain combines TRBV28 with TRBJ1-2; TRBD1 is a possible D gene (6 bases). V was trimmed by 3 bases and J by 2 bases, leaving 16 bases between them. The CDR3 totals 16 residues. The germline gives CDR1 MDHEN, CDR2 SYDVKM. CDR3 bases: TGTGCCAGCAGTTTGGGGGGGCTAAAATCGAACTATGGCTACACCTTC. Translating it yields CASSLGGLKSNYGYTF.

This clone has just a few counts. Other DNA variants within this sample encode the same CDR3. The rearrangement links TRBV27 to TRBJ2-7, with 7 bases lining up with TRBD1. Germline trimming cut 0 bases from V and 2 bases from J; bases unmatched to any gene: 1. CDR1 is MNHEY, CDR2 SMNVEV, per germline (reference sequence). The CDR3 is 14 residues long. CDR3 sequence (DNA): TGTGCCAGCAGTTTATCGGGACAGACCTACGAGCAGTACTTC. Translating it yields CASSLSGQTYEQYF.

This clone was recorded a few times. The rearrangement joins TRBV27 to TRBJ2-1; TRBD2 matches 7 bases. The J segment lost 8 bases and the V segment lost 5 bases, leaving 15 bases of the junction unmatched. Germline V lookup: CDR1 MNHEY, CDR2 SMNVEV (reference sequence). This CDR3 is built from 16 residues. The CDR3 DNA reads as TGTGCCAGCAGTCCCCTGGCAAGGGAGGGCCAGGATGAGCAGTTCTTC. Translating gives CASSPLAREGQDEQFF.

The chain uses TRBV10-3 and TRBJ2-1; TRBD2 matches at 8 bases. The V segment lost 7 bases and the J segment 7 bases; nucleotides outside the gene matches: 6. Germline V gene sequence: CDR1 ENHRY, CDR2 SYGVKD. This CDR3 has 13 amino acids. As DNA, the CDR3 is TGTGCCATCACTCGGGAGGGCTGGAATGAGCAGTTCTTC. It encodes CAITREGWNEQFF.

The gene calls are TRBV19 and TRBJ1-2; D uncertain. Germline assignment: CDR1 LNHDA and CDR2 SQIVND (reference sequence). Trimming shortened V by 7 bases and J by 5 bases, and 20 bases separated the two germline ends. CDR3 length equals 15 residues. The CDR3 sequence is CASTLTRRTVYGYTF. In DNA form, the CDR3 reads TGTGCCAGTACACTAACGCGGAGGACGGTTTATGGCTACACCTTC.